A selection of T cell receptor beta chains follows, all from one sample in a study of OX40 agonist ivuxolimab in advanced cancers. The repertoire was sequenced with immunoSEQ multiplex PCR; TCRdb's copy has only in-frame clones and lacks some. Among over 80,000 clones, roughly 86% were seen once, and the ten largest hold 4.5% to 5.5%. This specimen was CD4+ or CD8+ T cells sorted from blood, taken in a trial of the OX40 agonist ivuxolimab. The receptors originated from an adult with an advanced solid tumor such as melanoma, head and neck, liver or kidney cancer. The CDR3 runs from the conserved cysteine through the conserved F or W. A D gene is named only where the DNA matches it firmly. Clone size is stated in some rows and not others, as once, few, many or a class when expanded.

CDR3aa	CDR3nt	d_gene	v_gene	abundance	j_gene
CASSLRGSTDTQYF	TGTGCCAGCAGCTTGAGGGGATCCACAGATACGCAGTATTTT	-	TRBV11-3	-	TRBJ2-3
CASRRRDRGEQYF	TGTGCCAGCAGGAGACGGGACAGGGGCGAGCAGTACTTC	TRBD1	TRBV6-6	-	TRBJ2-7
CASSVEIAGELFF	TGTGCCAGCAGTGTCGAGATCGCCGGGGAGCTGTTTTTT	-	TRBV6-4	-	TRBJ2-2
CASSPTALNTEAFF	TGTGCCAGCAGCCCGACAGCCTTGAACACTGAAGCTTTCTTT	-	TRBV7-9	-	TRBJ1-1
CASSELAQLNTEAFF	TGTGCCAGCAGTGAATTAGCACAGTTGAACACTGAAGCTTTCTTT	-	TRBV2	-	TRBJ1-1
CASSSSTSTNEKLFF	TGTGCCAGTAGTTCGAGCACTTCAACTAATGAAAAACTGTTTTTT	-	TRBV19	-	TRBJ1-4
CATSRVEDTQYF	TGTGCCACCAGCAGAGTGGAAGATACGCAGTATTTT	-	TRBV15	-	TRBJ2-3
CASSLSPPSSYNEQFF	TGTGCCAGCAGCTTAAGTCCCCCGAGCTCCTACAATGAGCAGTTCTTC	-	TRBV7-3	-	TRBJ2-1
CAWEREVTDTQYF	TGTGCCTGGGAGCGGGAGGTCACAGATACGCAGTATTTT	TRBD2	TRBV30	-	TRBJ2-3
CASSLVSGQGHGYTF	TGTGCCAGCAGCTTGGTTTCGGGACAGGGGCATGGCTACACCTTC	TRBD1	TRBV5-8	-	TRBJ1-2
CAISQALLGANEKLFF	TGTGCCATCAGTCAGGCCCTCCTAGGGGCTAATGAAAAACTGTTTTTT	-	TRBV10-3	-	TRBJ1-4
CASSFGRDTEAFF	TGTGCCAGCAGCTTTGGACGGGACACTGAAGCTTTCTTT	-	TRBV7-9	few	TRBJ1-1
CASSLSGGISGANVLTF	TGTGCCAGCAGCTTAAGTGGGGGCATCTCTGGGGCCAACGTCCTGACTTTC	-	TRBV7-2	-	TRBJ2-6
CASSLVGTNYNEQFF	TGTGCCAGCAGCTTGGTAGGGACCAACTACAATGAGCAGTTCTTC	-	TRBV5-4	-	TRBJ2-1
CASRGTMNTEAFF	TGTGCCAGTAGAGGGACGATGAACACTGAAGCTTTCTTT	-	TRBV19	once	TRBJ1-1
CASSLAWSLVEKLFF	TGTGCCAGCAGCTTAGCATGGTCGTTAGTTGAAAAACTGTTTTTT	-	TRBV7-2	-	TRBJ1-4
CSVEAGETGELFF	TGCAGCGTTGAGGCAGGGGAGACCGGGGAGCTGTTTTTT	-	TRBV29-1	-	TRBJ2-2
CASSMTIRPYEQYF	TGTGCCAGTAGTATGACTATTAGACCCTACGAGCAGTACTTC	-	TRBV19	-	TRBJ2-7
CSVTLEETQYF	TGCAGCGTTACGCTGGAAGAGACCCAGTACTTC	-	TRBV29-1	-	TRBJ2-5
CASSETTYNEQFF	TGCGCCAGCAGTGAGACGACCTACAATGAGCAGTTCTTC	-	TRBV10-2	-	TRBJ2-1
CASSLDYVNEQFF	TGTGCCAGCAGCTTAGATTATGTTAATGAGCAGTTCTTC	-	TRBV13	-	TRBJ2-1
CASSLDGYGYTF	TGTGCCAGCAGCTTGGATGGGTATGGCTACACCTTC	-	TRBV5-4	-	TRBJ1-2
CALMTGIYGYTF	TGTGCCTTAATGACAGGGATCTATGGCTACACCTTC	TRBD1	TRBV2	-	TRBJ1-2
CASSVGGVDYEQYF	TGTGCCAGCAGCGTAGGTGGCGTTGACTACGAGCAGTACTTC	-	TRBV9	-	TRBJ2-7
CASSKLVGTDTQYF	TGTGCCAGCAGCAAGTTGGTGGGCACAGATACGCAGTATTTT	-	TRBV21-1	-	TRBJ2-3
CASSLSRLAISEAFF	TGTGCCAGCAGCTTAAGTCGACTAGCGATAAGTGAGGCGTTCTTC	TRBD2	TRBV7-2	-	TRBJ2-1
CASSFPQGTDTQYF	TGTGCCAGCAGTTTCCCACAGGGGACAGATACGCAGTATTTT	TRBD1	TRBV27	-	TRBJ2-3
CASKSPGSSYEQYF	TGTGCCAGCAAGTCTCCAGGGAGCTCCTACGAGCAGTACTTC	-	TRBV6-1	-	TRBJ2-7
CASSIDGQGAVTQYF	TGTGCCAGTAGTATAGATGGACAGGGGGCTGTGACCCAGTACTTC	TRBD1	TRBV19	-	TRBJ2-5
CASMLGGGNYGYTF	TGTGCCAGCATGCTCGGAGGGGGTAACTATGGCTACACCTTC	-	TRBV7-2	-	TRBJ1-2
CASSQDRGIWETQYF	TGCGCCAGCAGCCAAGATAGGGGGATTTGGGAGACCCAGTACTTC	-	TRBV4-3	few	TRBJ2-5
CASSLGADSGNTIYF	TGTGCCAGCAGCTTAGGAGCAGACTCTGGAAACACCATATATTTT	-	TRBV13	-	TRBJ1-3
CASSDSPGTASEAFF	TGTGCCAGCAGTGACAGTCCTGGGACAGCGTCGGAAGCTTTCTTT	TRBD1	TRBV25-1	once	TRBJ1-1
CASRLDRAGEKLFF	TGTGCCAGCAGATTAGACAGGGCGGGGGAAAAACTGTTTTTT	TRBD1	TRBV7-6	-	TRBJ1-4
CASSVEVAGDRRNEQFF	TGTGCCAGCAGCGTCGAGGTAGCGGGAGACAGAAGGAATGAGCAGTTCTTC	TRBD2	TRBV9	-	TRBJ2-1
CASSLESGLSYGYTF	TGTGCCAGCAGCTTAGAATCAGGGTTGAGCTATGGCTACACCTTC	-	TRBV7-2	-	TRBJ1-2
CASRTGTSGRVNNEQFF	TGTGCCAGTAGGACCGGGACTAGCGGGAGAGTTAACAATGAGCAGTTCTTC	TRBD2	TRBV19	-	TRBJ2-1
CASSLEGRTFYGYTF	TGCGCCAGCAGCTTAGAGGGGCGAACCTTCTATGGCTACACCTTC	-	TRBV5-1	-	TRBJ1-2
CASSSGPEKLFF	TGCGCCAGCAGCTCGGGCCCTGAAAAACTGTTTTTT	-	TRBV5-1	once	TRBJ1-4
CASSPTMGAGTGELFF	TGTGCCAGCAGCCCCACCATGGGGGCAGGCACCGGGGAGCTGTTTTTT	-	TRBV9	once	TRBJ2-2
CASSPGGAEGHFTQYF	TGTGCCAGCAGCCCCGGGGGAGCGGAGGGTCACTTTACGCAGTATTTT	-	TRBV14	-	TRBJ2-3
CASSLVQNGELFF	TGTGCCAGCAGCTTAGTTCAGAACGGGGAGCTGTTTTTT	-	TRBV7-2	once	TRBJ2-2
CASSLTSVGELFF	TGTGCCAGCAGCCTAACTAGCGTCGGGGAGCTGTTTTTT	TRBD2	TRBV5-5	-	TRBJ2-2
CASSSQGFNTGELFF	TGTGCCAGCAGTTCACAGGGTTTTAACACCGGGGAGCTGTTTTTT	-	TRBV27	few	TRBJ2-2
CASSTGQQETQYF	TGTGCCAGCAGCACGGGACAGCAAGAGACCCAGTACTTC	TRBD1	TRBV11-2	-	TRBJ2-5
CASRGSGGPDNEQFF	TGTGCCAGCAGAGGATCGGGAGGGCCGGACAATGAGCAGTTCTTC	TRBD2	TRBV7-3	-	TRBJ2-1
CASSLGQASTDTQYF	TGCGCCAGCAGCTTGGGCCAGGCTAGCACAGATACGCAGTATTTT	-	TRBV5-1	-	TRBJ2-3
CASSAHSGQGSYNEQFF	TGTGCCAGCAGCGCCCACTCGGGACAGGGCTCCTACAATGAGCAGTTCTTC	TRBD1	TRBV9	-	TRBJ2-1